Listed here is a single TCR beta chain. Antigen specificity is unknown. The data belong to a study of blood T cells in healthy people across ages. Then a second PCR, running roughly 6 to 11 cycles, was carried out with a sample-barcoded 5' primer and a J-beta primer mix. The authors tagged each cDNA molecule using a template-switch adaptor with 12 random nucleotides. Paired-end reads containing CDR3 totaled no fewer than 3 million for each sample. MiXCR, run by TCRdb on the 5' RACE reads, gives a single entry per CDR3 protein. The table lists about 1,800,000 distinct CDR3 sequences, over 25% of them singletons. Germline CDR1 reads SGHTA; CDR2 reads FQGNSA. This CDR3 is 15 amino acids long. Unmatched junction bases numbered 7, after V lost 4 bases and J lost 8 bases. Study conclusions and caveats: Naive T cell percentage and TCR beta diversity correlated strongly.

This chain joins TRBV7-2 and TRBJ2-3; 12 bases are a match to TRBD1. The sequencing input was blood. This TCR came from a woman aged 25 to 45 in good health. The CDR3 protein is CASSSPGQGAGTQYF. CDR3 sequence (DNA): TGTGCCAGCAGCTCCCCGGGACAGGGGGCTGGTACGCAGTATTTT.